Each of the 28 T cell receptor beta chains below was sequenced from the same sample in a study of somatic mutations in cytotoxic T cells in rheumatoid arthritis. The data were produced by immunoSEQ multiplex PCR, yet TCRdb's version contains in-frame clones alone and is incomplete. The sample yields under 5,000 clones, around 84% seen once. The sequencing sample was made of CD8+ T cells sorted from blood. These receptors came from a woman between 50 and 59 years old with rheumatoid arthritis.

V and J are TRBV15 and TRBJ2-3, with D possibly being TRBD2 (6 bases). Trimming took 2 bases from V and 4 from J, leaving 13 bases between them. The CDR3 totals 15 residues. Germline CDR1 and CDR2: LNHNV and YYDKDF (reference sequence). The CDR3 spells CATSRLARGADTQYF. CDR3 coding DNA: TGTGCCACCAGCAGACTAGCGAGGGGCGCAGATACGCAGTATTTT.

CDR3 in DNA: TGTGCCAGCAGTTTCCCGGGATATGGCTACACCTTC. Protein: CASSFPGYGYTF. The rearrangement joins TRBV27 to TRBJ1-2, with D unresolved. The CDR3 has 12 residues. The V end lost 3 bases, the J end lost 5 bases, and 7 bases lay between the germline ends. The germline CDR1 and CDR2 sequences are MNHEY and SMNVEV (reference sequence).

J is TRBJ2-1 and V is TRBV7-6; 9 nucleotides align to TRBD1. V gave up 5 bases and J gave up 5 bases; unmatched junction bases: 4. The V gene's germline CDR1 is SGHVS and CDR2 FNYEAQ. CDR3 length: 14 residues. CDR3 sequence: CASSPGQGNNEQFF. The CDR3 bases are TGTGCCAGCAGCCCGGGACAGGGAAACAATGAGCAGTTCTTC.

This chain uses TRBV6-4 with TRBJ1-3; possibly TRBD1 for D (5 bases). Germline V CDR1 and CDR2: MRHNA, SNTAGT. The CDR3 is 15 residues long. Deletions cut 8 bases from V and 2 bases from J, with 16 bases between. The DNA for the CDR3 is TGTGCCAGCGGGCCAAAGACAGTTCCTGGAAACACCATATATTTT. This gives the protein CASGPKTVPGNTIYF.

A few counts support this clone. V is TRBV4-1 and J is TRBJ2-7, with 10 bases matching TRBD1. The V segment lost 3 bases and the J segment 4 bases; nucleotides outside the gene matches: 6. In germline, CDR1 is MGHRA, CDR2 YSYEKL. The CDR3 spans 15 residues. DNA for the CDR3: TGCGCCAGCAGCCAGATGACAGGGGGCTTTTACGAGCAGTACTTC. Its translation is CASSQMTGGFYEQYF.

The chain uses TRBV11-2 and TRBJ2-3, with D tentatively TRBD1 (5 bases). The ends were cut back, 1 base at V and 2 bases at J, with 13 bases in the middle. The CDR3 has 16 residues. Germline-derived CDR1 and CDR2 are SGHAT and FQNNGV. DNA of the CDR3: TGTGCCAGCAGCTTAGGATCTTGGGGCCTCACAGATACGCAGTATTTT. Protein sequence: CASSLGSWGLTDTQYF.

The V gene is TRBV15, the J gene TRBJ2-2, with 12 bases aligning to TRBD1. The V gene end was trimmed by 3 bases and the J gene end by 5 bases; junction bases not matched to a gene: 4. CDR3 length: 16 residues. Germline CDR1 and CDR2: LNHNV and YYDKDF (reference sequence). The CDR3 is CATSRGTGGITGELFF. The DNA for the CDR3 is TGTGCCACCAGCAGGGGGACAGGGGGCATAACCGGGGAGCTGTTTTTT.

Points on this clone: Other DNA variants within this sample encode the same CDR3. The rearrangement joins TRBV27 to TRBJ2-5; possibly TRBD1 for D (5 bases). The J call is in doubt because the DNA end fits TRBJ2-7 better. CDR3 length: 13 amino acids. From germline, CDR1 is MNHEY and CDR2 SMNVEV (reference sequence). CDR3 protein: CASSLGRDYEQYF. DNA of the CDR3: TGTGCCAGCAGTTTGGGCAGGGACTACGAGCAGTACTTC.

The genes are TRBV5-1 and TRBJ2-6, with D possibly matching TRBD1 (6 bases). Germline CDR1 is SGHRS and CDR2 is YFSETQ. The CDR3 has 20 residues. Trimming took 1 base from V and 0 from J, leaving 20 bases between them. In DNA form, the CDR3 reads TGCGCCAGCAGCTTGACCCTACAGGACAGAACCTACTCTGGGGCCAACGTCCTGACTTTC. Translating it yields CASSLTLQDRTYSGANVLTF.

The chain has TRBV2 and TRBJ2-7; 8 bases agree with TRBD2. The CDR3 has 13 residues. Germline V gives CDR1 SNHLY, CDR2 FYNNEI. Trimming at V came to 10 bases and at J to 2 bases, leaving 7 bases not matched to a gene. DNA of the CDR3: TGTGCCACGGGGGGGCTGTCCACCTACGAGCAGTACTTC. This codes for CATGGLSTYEQYF.

This clone occurred a few times. CDR3: CSAAGYSTDTQYF. In nucleotides, the CDR3 is TGCAGCGCTGCGGGGTACTCCACAGATACGCAGTATTTT. The chain employs TRBV29-1 and TRBJ2-3, with D maybe TRBD2 (6 bases). The germline V gene has CDR1 SQVTM and CDR2 ANQGSEA. This CDR3 has 13 residues. Trimming took 7 bases from V and 2 from J, leaving 13 bases between them.

The chain combines TRBV7-3 with TRBJ2-3, with 9 positions matching TRBD2. CDR1 and CDR2 from the germline V gene are SGHTA and FQGTGA. The V segment lost 5 bases and the J segment 4 bases; nucleotides outside the gene matches: 10. The CDR3 runs to 16 residues. CDR3 sequence (DNA): TGTGCCAGCAGCCCTGTGGTGGCGGGGGGGCCAGATACGCAGTATTTT. Amino acid sequence: CASSPVVAGGPDTQYF.

The chain combines TRBV7-9 with TRBJ2-1, with TRBD1 matching over 8 bases. V shed 5 bases, J shed 4 bases, and the junction held 7 bases outside the gene matches. The CDR3 totals 15 residues. CDR1 and CDR2 from the germline V gene are SEHNR and FQNEAQ (reference sequence). CDR3 DNA sequence: TGTGCCAGCAGCCAGGTCAGGACAGGGTACAATGAGCAGTTCTTC. As protein: CASSQVRTGYNEQFF.

The chain combines TRBV18 with TRBJ2-7; 8 bases are a match to TRBD1. The length of the CDR3 is 16 residues. CDR1 is KGHSH and CDR2 is LQKENI in the germline V gene. Trimming removed 0 bases from V and 7 bases from J; junction bases left unmatched: 11. CDR3 coding DNA: TGTGCCAGCTCACCACCGACAAGCAGGGGGCAAGGGGAGCAGTACTTC. Its protein is CASSPPTSRGQGEQYF.

CDR3 nucleotides: TGTGCCAGCCTAGTCGGGTTCGAGCAGTACTTC. As protein: CASLVGFEQYF. The genes are TRBV7-2 and TRBJ2-7; no firm D call. Looked up from germline, CDR1 is SGHTA and CDR2 is FQGNSA. Trimming removed 8 bases at V and 6 bases at J, with 11 bases between. The CDR3 contains 11 residues.

The CDR3 DNA follows: TGTGCCAGCTCACCTAGAGCGGGGGGGCGGTATGAGCAGTTCTTC. Its translation is CASSPRAGGRYEQFF. This sequence joins TRBV18 and TRBJ2-1; TRBD2 matches at 10 bases. The CDR3 sequence is 15 residues long. The V segment lost 3 bases and the J segment 8 bases; nucleotides outside the gene matches: 7. CDR1 and CDR2 (germline): KGHSH, LQKENI.

This rearrangement joins TRBV25-1 to TRBJ2-7; D gene unclear. Germline V CDR1 and CDR2: MGHDK, SYGVNS. CDR3 length: 15 amino acids. Between the trimmed V and J ends, which lost 1 base and 5 bases, there was a span of 15 bases. The CDR3 DNA follows: TGTGCCAGCAGTGAATCCTCGCACAGTGGCCACGAGCAGTACTTC. The encoded protein is CASSESSHSGHEQYF.

This clone was detected once. One junction end disagrees with the germline gene, perhaps due to a read error. The sample holds other DNA sequences that translate to the same CDR3. The gene calls are TRBV10-3 and TRBJ1-6; 9 nucleotides agree with TRBD1. The CDR3 is 13 amino acids. Germline V CDR1 and CDR2: ENHRY, SYGVKD. DNA of the CDR3: TGTGCCATACAGGGGGCGGATAATTCCCCCCTCCACTTT. It specifies CAIQGADNSPLHF.

The CDR3 sequence: CASRGQGYPYEQYF. CDR3 nucleotide sequence: TGTGCCAGCAGGGGACAGGGGTACCCCTACGAGCAGTACTTC. This chain connects TRBV6-5 to TRBJ2-7; 10 bases match TRBD1. Germline CDR1 MNHEY, CDR2 SVGAGI. The junction had 4 bases not matched to a gene; V was cut back by 6 bases and J by 2 bases. The CDR3 is 14 residues long.

V and J are TRBV27 and TRBJ2-7; D is perhaps TRBD1 (5 bases). V was cut by 4 bases and J by 0 bases, with 16 bases left in between. The CDR3 spans 16 residues. Germline CDR1 MNHEY, CDR2 SMNVEV (reference sequence). CDR3 sequence reads: CASSSRWTKSSYEQYF. The CDR3 nucleotides are TGTGCCAGCAGTTCCAGGTGGACAAAGAGCTCCTACGAGCAGTACTTC.

The rearrangement joins TRBV7-8 to TRBJ2-2; 13 bases are a match to TRBD2. J was trimmed by 8 bases and V by 1 base; bases with no gene match: 10. The CDR3 spans 18 residues. Germline V CDR1 and CDR2: SGHVS, FQNEAQ. Here the CDR3 reads CASSLGPGLAGPLGELFF. The CDR3 DNA follows: TGTGCCAGCAGCTTAGGGCCGGGACTAGCGGGACCGCTGGGGGAGCTGTTTTTT. Full variable domain (rest looked up from reference TRBV7-8 and TRBJ2-2): GAGVSQSPRYKVAKRGQDVALRCDPISGHVSLFWYQQALGQGPEFLTYFQNEAQLDKSGLPSDRFFAERPEGSVSTLKIQRTQQEDSAVYLCASSLGPGLAGPLGELFFGEGSRLTVL.

The V gene is TRBV5-1, the J gene TRBJ1-6; 11 bases fit TRBD1. V lost 3 bases, J lost 0 bases, and 5 bases stayed unmatched. The germline gives CDR1 SGHRS, CDR2 YFSETQ. This CDR3 is built from 18 residues. This CDR3 is CASSSRGTGGSYNSPLHF. The CDR3 DNA is TGCGCCAGCAGCTCACGAGGGACAGGGGGCTCCTATAATTCACCCCTCCACTTT.

The CDR3 protein is CASSQEADFYGYTF. In nucleotides, the CDR3 is TGCGCCAGCAGCCAAGAAGCGGATTTCTATGGCTACACCTTC. The gene calls are TRBV4-1 and TRBJ1-2; D is unclear. The CDR3 extends over 14 amino acids. Germline V gene data show CDR1 as MGHRA and CDR2 as YSYEKL. Trimming removed 0 bases at V and 4 bases at J, with 9 bases between.

This sequence joins TRBV13 and TRBJ1-2, with no clear D. The CDR3 contains 12 residues. The V end was cut by 2 bases, the J end by 5 bases, with 6 bases between. Looked up from germline, CDR1 is PRHDT and CDR2 is FYEKMQ (reference sequence). The CDR3 is CASSLQIYGYTF. Written as DNA, the CDR3 is TGTGCCAGCAGCTTACAGATTTATGGCTACACCTTC.

This chain uses TRBV30 with TRBJ2-3; 13 bases are a match to TRBD2. Germline values: CDR1 GTSNPN, CDR2 SVGIG (reference sequence). J was trimmed by 4 bases and V by 5 bases; bases with no gene match: 12. CDR3 length: 17 amino acids. Here the CDR3 reads CAWGDNGTSGTADTQYF. The CDR3 bases are TGTGCCTGGGGAGATAACGGGACTAGCGGGACTGCAGATACGCAGTATTTT.

The CDR3 DNA reads TGTGCCAGCAGTGAAAGTTGGACAGGGGAAAAACTGTTTTTT. This encodes CASSESWTGEKLFF. This chain joins TRBV6-1 and TRBJ1-4, with 8 bases fitting TRBD1. Germline loops: CDR1 MNHNS, CDR2 SASEGT. The CDR3 spans 14 residues. J lost 8 bases, V lost 2 bases, and 4 bases had no gene match.

The chain couples TRBV5-6 to TRBJ2-7; 8 bases map to TRBD1. Germline CDR1 is SGHDT and CDR2 is YYEEEE. There are 14 residues in the CDR3. After removal of 2 bases from V and 7 bases from J, the junction contained 8 bases not matched to a gene. CDR3 DNA: TGTGCCAGCAGCTTCGGGACAGGATACTATGAGCAGTACTTC. This encodes CASSFGTGYYEQYF.

The chain employs TRBV15 and TRBJ1-1; 8 bases align to TRBD1. CDR1 and CDR2 (germline): LNHNV, YYDKDF (reference sequence). The CDR3 sequence is 14 residues long. The V segment lost 3 bases and the J segment 3 bases; nucleotides outside the gene matches: 3. The CDR3 is CATSSDRGDTEAFF. The DNA for the CDR3 is TGTGCCACCAGCAGCGACAGGGGCGACACTGAAGCTTTCTTT.